Listed below are T cell receptor beta chains from one sample, sequenced in a study of technical replicates of blood from four donors. Clones were read by immunoSEQ multiplex PCR, and TCRdb kept only the in-frame ones, dropping some. Seen here are 55,000 to 75,000 clones, 91% observed once, and the top ten hold around 3.6%. Sample: PBMCs. The origin of the receptors is a human donor in good health. Some clones in this sample may be carry-over from other donors' samples. Each CDR3 is given with its conserved first and last residue. Each record gives: J gene, V gene, D gene, CDR3 protein. The D gene is left open where the match is weak.

>TRBJ1-5|TRBV6-1|.
CASSDGSGPQPQHF
>TRBJ2-3|TRBV7-2|TRBD2
CASSPIVGGGTHTQYF
>TRBJ2-3|TRBV4-2|.
CASSQDTPRDTQYF
>TRBJ1-2|TRBV7-2|.
CASSLQRANYGYTF
>TRBJ2-7|TRBV6-1|.
CASARGLKDEQYF
>TRBJ2-7|TRBV27|.
CASSFNRGADGHEQYF
>TRBJ2-7|TRBV5-1|.
CASSSRQNYEQYF
>TRBJ1-5|TRBV11-2|.
CASSFGTGINQPQHF
>TRBJ2-1|TRBV5-1|TRBD2
CASSASGGYNEQFF
>TRBJ2-7|TRBV4-3|TRBD1
CASSQGTGQTYEQYF
>TRBJ2-7|TRBV7-8|TRBD1
CASSLVDRGFSYEQYF
>TRBJ1-5|TRBV19|TRBD1
CASKGQGNGAQHF
>TRBJ1-5|TRBV4-2|.
CASSQDTVNQPQHF
>TRBJ1-6|TRBV19|TRBD1
CASRTGGLSPLHF
>TRBJ2-5|TRBV7-9|.
CASSLKGEETQYF
>TRBJ1-2|TRBV6-1|.
CASRPTATYYGYTF
>TRBJ2-7|TRBV7-8|TRBD1
CASSPLGQTSSYEQYF
>TRBJ1-2|TRBV7-9|.
CASSPDPDKGYGYTF
>TRBJ2-3|TRBV7-2|TRBD2
CASSTSGSGTDTQYF
>TRBJ2-1|TRBV5-1|.
CASRYQASNNEQFF
>TRBJ2-1|TRBV4-1|TRBD2
CASSQVYGGVDEQFF
>TRBJ2-5|TRBV7-2|.
CASSLGAETQYF
>TRBJ2-5|TRBV5-1|.
CASSLQGFDQETQYF
>TRBJ2-7|TRBV7-2|TRBD2
CASSFSGSREQYF
>TRBJ2-6|TRBV6-1|.
CASSEAHQVYSGANVLTF
>TRBJ2-7|TRBV7-2|TRBD2
CASSLTGGSSYEQYF
>TRBJ1-4|TRBV15|.
CATSRADITNEKLFF
>TRBJ2-1|TRBV7-2|TRBD2
CASSLVASGYNEQFF
>TRBJ2-5|TRBV11-2|TRBD1
CASSLPGQQETQYF
>TRBJ2-1|TRBV9|TRBD2
CASSVGLAGGHNEQFF
>TRBJ1-1|TRBV7-9|.
CASSPEGRTEAFF
>TRBJ2-7|TRBV9|TRBD2
CASSWGASGRNGEQYF
>TRBJ2-7|TRBV9|TRBD1
CASSVRDSTFYEQYF
>TRBJ2-1|TRBV7-8|TRBD2
CASSSGLAEAAYNEQFF
>TRBJ2-2|TRBV7-2|TRBD2
CASSLTGGAAGELFF
>TRBJ1-5|TRBV4-1|.
CASSQDRGRNQPQHF
>TRBJ2-1|TRBV5-1|TRBD2
CASSLSGGYNEQFF